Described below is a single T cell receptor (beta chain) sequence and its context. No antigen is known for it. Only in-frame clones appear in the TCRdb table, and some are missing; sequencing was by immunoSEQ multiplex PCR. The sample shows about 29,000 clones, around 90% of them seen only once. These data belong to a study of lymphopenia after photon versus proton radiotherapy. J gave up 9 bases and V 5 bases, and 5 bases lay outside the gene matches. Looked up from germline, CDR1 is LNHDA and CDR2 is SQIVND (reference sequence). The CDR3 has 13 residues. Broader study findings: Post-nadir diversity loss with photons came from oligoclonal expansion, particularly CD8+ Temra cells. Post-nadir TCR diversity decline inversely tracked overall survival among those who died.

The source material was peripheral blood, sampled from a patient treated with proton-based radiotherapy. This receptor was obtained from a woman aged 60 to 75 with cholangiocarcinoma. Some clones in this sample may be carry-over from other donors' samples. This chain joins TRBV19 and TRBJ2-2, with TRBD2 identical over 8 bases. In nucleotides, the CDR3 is TGTGCCAGTAGTTTTAGCGGGACGAGGGAGCTGTTTTTT. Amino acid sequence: CASSFSGTRELFF.